Each of the 32 T cell receptor beta chains below was sequenced from the same sample in a study of CD8 T cells in Susac syndrome. Random hexamers were used to reverse transcribe the RNA input (about 0.45 to 1 ug). TCRdb reanalysed the immunoSEQ multiplex PCR reads using MiXCR and keeps one entry per CDR3 protein. Of about 90,000 distinct CDR3 sequences in the sample, approximately 92% are singletons; the top ten hold over 0.25%. Material: CD8+ T cells from PBMCs. These receptors all come from a human donor in good health.

The chain uses TRBV29-1 and TRBJ2-1; D is perhaps TRBD2 (5 bases). The CDR3 is made up of 14 amino acids. With 3 bases removed from V and 3 bases from J, the gap between germline ends came to 12 bases. The germline CDR1 and CDR2 sequences are SQVTM and ANQGSEA. CDR3 residues: CSVEGGPFYNEQFF. The CDR3 DNA is TGCAGCGTTGAGGGCGGGCCCTTCTACAATGAGCAGTTCTTC.

The chain recombines TRBV11-1 with TRBJ2-3; TRBD2 is a possible D gene (5 bases). Germline-derived CDR1 and CDR2 are SGHAT and FQDESV (reference sequence). V was pared by 3 bases and J by 5 bases, with 21 bases between. The CDR3 consists of 17 residues. CDR3 sequence (DNA): TGTGCCAGCAGCTTCATACTTGGAGAAGCGGCGAAAGATACGCAGTATTTT. Translation: CASSFILGEAAKDTQYF.

The rearrangement links TRBV12-3 or TRBV12-4 to TRBJ2-1; D unresolved. Trimming removed 0 bases at V and 6 bases at J, with 9 bases between. This CDR3 is 14 amino acids long. The CDR3 loop reads CASSLAPRPNEQFF. The CDR3 DNA is TGTGCCAGCAGTTTAGCCCCCCGACCCAATGAGCAGTTCTTC.

The chain joins TRBV4-1 to TRBJ1-5; D is perhaps TRBD1 (5 bases). Germline lookup yields CDR1 MGHRA and CDR2 YSYEKL. V was cut by 1 base and J by 5 bases, with 9 bases left in between. This CDR3 has 14 residues. The CDR3 coding sequence is TGCGCCAGCAGCCAAGGAGACAGCTATCAGCCCCAGCATTTT. Encoded protein: CASSQGDSYQPQHF.

The chain joins TRBV6-1 to TRBJ2-7, with 10 positions matching TRBD1. Germline V gene sequence: CDR1 MNHNS, CDR2 SASEGT. CDR3 length: 16 residues. V lost 6 bases to trimming and J lost 5 bases; unmatched junction nucleotides: 13. The CDR3 region is CASSMYRDRGFDEQYF. The CDR3 DNA sequence: TGTGCCAGCAGCATGTACCGGGACAGGGGATTCGACGAGCAGTACTTC.

This chain joins TRBV4-1 and TRBJ2-1, with 8 bases fitting TRBD2. CDR1 and CDR2 from the germline V gene are MGHRA and YSYEKL. The CDR3 spans 15 residues. Trimming at V came to 4 bases and at J to 4 bases, leaving 6 bases not matched to a gene. The CDR3 bases are TGCGCCAGCAGCCCCGTGGAGCGGGGGTACAATGAGCAGTTCTTC. Encoded protein: CASSPVERGYNEQFF.

V usage is TRBV3-1 and J usage is TRBJ2-2; 10 nucleotides align to TRBD2. In germline, CDR1 is LGHDT, CDR2 YNNKEL (reference sequence). The CDR3 length is 18 residues. Trimming removed 2 bases from V and 5 bases from J; junction bases left unmatched: 11. The CDR3 sequence is CASSQNSGGPSETGELFF. The CDR3 DNA reads TGTGCCAGCAGCCAAAATAGCGGGGGGCCCTCGGAGACCGGGGAGCTGTTTTTT.

J is TRBJ1-5 and V is TRBV27, with a tentative D call TRBD1 (6 bases). This CDR3 spans 16 amino acids. Trimming left V 0 bases short and J 5 bases short, with 14 bases between. Germline loops: CDR1 MNHEY, CDR2 SMNVEV (reference sequence). The CDR3 region has the DNA TGTGCCAGCAGTTTATCGTCAGGGGAAAAAGATCAGCCCCAGCATTTT. Protein: CASSLSSGEKDQPQHF.

V and J are TRBV21-1 and TRBJ1-6. TRBV21-1 is classified as a pseudogene. There are 20 residues in the CDR3. The CDR3 here is CASSKVGRRRGSSYNSPLHF. In DNA, the CDR3 is TGTGCCAGCAGCAAAGTAGGTCGACGACGGGGTAGCTCCTATAATTCACCCCTCCACTTT.

The sample holds one count of this clonotype. The chain employs TRBV4-1 and TRBJ2-7, with D maybe TRBD1 (6 bases). The CDR3 has 15 residues. The germline V and J ends were trimmed by 2 bases and 0 bases, with 11 bases remaining between them. Germline values: CDR1 MGHRA, CDR2 YSYEKL. The CDR3 bases are TGCGCCAGCAGCCAAAGGGGGTCAAGCTCCTACGAGCAGTACTTC. Amino acids: CASSQRGSSSYEQYF.

The chain carries TRBV7-2 and TRBJ2-7, with 11 bases lining up with TRBD2. The CDR3 has 14 residues. With V trimmed by 5 bases and J by 6 bases, 6 bases remained unmatched. Looked up from germline, CDR1 is SGHTA and CDR2 is FQGNSA. The CDR3 DNA is TGTGCCAGCAGCACGGGACTAGCGGCGCGCGAGCAGTACTTC. This encodes CASSTGLAAREQYF. Using reference TRBV7-2 and TRBJ2-7 for the parts outside the CDR3, the full variable domain is GAGVSQSPSNKVTEKGKDVELRCDPISGHTALYWYRQSLGQGLEFLIYFQGNSAPDKSGLPSDRFSAERTGGSVSTLTIQRTQQEDSAVYLCASSTGLAAREQYFGPGTRLTVT.

The chain links TRBV5-6 to TRBJ2-2, with D possibly matching TRBD1 (6 bases). This CDR3 comprises 15 residues. CDR1 is SGHDT, CDR2 YYEEEE, per germline. V shed 4 bases and J shed 4 bases, with 14 bases lying between them. The CDR3 region is CASSHTGTGTGELFF. The CDR3 coding sequence is TGTGCCAGCAGCCATACAGGGACGGGCACCGGGGAGCTGTTTTTT.

The chain employs TRBV19 and TRBJ2-5; D may be TRBD1 or TRBD2 (6 bases each). V lost 1 base and J lost 4, with 13 bases in between. CDR3 length equals 15 residues. From germline, CDR1 is LNHDA and CDR2 SQIVND (reference sequence). CDR3 sequence (DNA): TGTGCCAGTAGTATAGCCGGGGGCGAGATAGAGACCCAGTACTTC. Translating gives CASSIAGGEIETQYF.

V and J are TRBV12-3 or TRBV12-4 and TRBJ1-6, with D possibly TRBD1 on 5 matching bases. V lost 5 bases and J lost 9, with 14 bases in between. The CDR3 totals 14 residues. The chain's CDR3 is CASSPPGRSSPLHF. The CDR3, as DNA: TGTGCCAGCAGTCCTCCGGGGCGGAGTTCACCCCTCCACTTT.

This chain connects TRBV6-5 to TRBJ1-4; D possibly corresponds to TRBD1 (6 bases). CDR3 size: 15 residues. V lost 2 bases, J lost 12 bases, and 19 bases lay in between. CDR1 and CDR2 from the germline V gene are MNHEY and SVGAGI. The chain's CDR3 is CASSYPRGGGGELFF. DNA for the CDR3: TGTGCCAGCAGTTACCCAAGAGGGGGTGGCGGGGAACTGTTTTTT.

This clonotype appeared a single time. The chain has TRBV2 and TRBJ2-2; D is tentatively TRBD1 or TRBD2 (5 bases each). The ends were cut back, 6 bases at V and 4 bases at J, with 6 bases in the middle. The CDR3 has 12 amino acids. CDR1 and CDR2 from the germline V gene are SNHLY and FYNNEI. The DNA of the CDR3 is TGTGCCAGCAGGGGACCCACCGGGGAGCTGTTTTTT. Encoded protein: CASRGPTGELFF.

The chain uses TRBV13 and TRBJ2-5; 7 bases align to TRBD1. Germline values: CDR1 PRHDT, CDR2 FYEKMQ (reference sequence). V lost 5 bases to trimming and J lost 4 bases; unmatched junction nucleotides: 7. The CDR3 loop spans 14 amino acids. CDR3 DNA sequence: TGTGCCAGCAGCGAGACAGGGATGGGAGAGACCCAGTACTTC. Protein sequence: CASSETGMGETQYF.

The V call is TRBV5-6, the J call TRBJ1-1; TRBD1 might be the D (5 bases). The CDR3 consists of 12 residues. CDR1 SGHDT and CDR2 YYEEEE come from the germline V gene. Deletions cut 2 bases from V and 8 bases from J, with 10 bases between. The CDR3 region is CASSFGGSEAFF. The CDR3 DNA is TGTGCCAGCAGCTTCGGGGGGTCGGAAGCTTTCTTT.

The chain combines TRBV4-1 with TRBJ1-5; a possible D gene is TRBD1 (5 bases). CDR1 and CDR2 from the germline V gene are MGHRA and YSYEKL. Trimming cost V 1 base and J 2 bases, with 12 bases left between them. CDR3 size: 16 residues. CDR3 nucleotides: TGCGCCAGCAGCCAAGTAGATCGAGGGGGCAATCAGCCCCAGCATTTT. Residues: CASSQVDRGGNQPQHF.

This clonotype occurred once. The rearrangement uses TRBV6-1 and TRBJ1-1; D uncertain. The CDR3 totals 13 residues. Trimming shortened V by 7 bases and J by 7 bases, and 16 bases separated the two germline ends. The germline V gene has CDR1 MNHNS and CDR2 SASEGT. The CDR3 is CASIHPGGVEAFF. CDR3 in DNA: TGTGCCAGCATCCACCCCGGTGGGGTTGAAGCTTTCTTT.

V is TRBV6-5 and J is TRBJ2-2, with D possibly called TRBD1 or TRBD2 (5 bases each). Germline V gene sequence: CDR1 MNHEY, CDR2 SVGAGI. This CDR3 spans 16 amino acids. V lost 0 bases, J lost 0 bases, and 8 bases lay in between. This CDR3 is CASSYSMGPNTGELFF. DNA of the CDR3: TGTGCCAGCAGTTACTCGATGGGACCGAACACCGGGGAGCTGTTTTTT.

V gene TRBV29-1 combines with J gene TRBJ1-4; D remains ambiguous. Germline-derived CDR1 and CDR2 are SQVTM and ANQGSEA. The CDR3 totals 11 residues. V was cut by 5 bases and J by 0 bases, with 1 base left in between. In DNA, the CDR3 is TGCAGCGTTTCAACTAATGAAAAACTGTTTTTT. Residues: CSVSTNEKLFF.

The J gene is TRBJ2-5, the V gene TRBV7-7, with 9 bases aligning to TRBD2. This CDR3 spans 14 amino acids. V dropped 5 bases and J dropped 5; count of bases not matched to a gene: 6. Germline V gene sequence: CDR1 SSHAT, CDR2 FNYEAQ (reference sequence). CDR3 loop: CASSTGGGVETQYF. The CDR3 coding sequence is TGTGCCAGCAGCACCGGCGGGGGGGTGGAGACCCAGTACTTC.

This clonotype has only one observation. This chain uses TRBV4-2 with TRBJ2-5; tentatively, D is TRBD2 (6 bases). V gave up 0 bases and J gave up 4 bases, with 15 bases separating them. The CDR3 has 16 amino acids. The germline V gene has CDR1 LGHNA and CDR2 YNFKEQ. In DNA, the CDR3 is TGTGCCAGCAGCCAAGATGAGGGAGGCCGTCCAGAGACCCAGTACTTC. Its translation: CASSQDEGGRPETQYF.

The chain combines TRBV7-9 with TRBJ2-5; 7 bases map to TRBD1. The CDR3 totals 13 residues. CDR1 is SEHNR, CDR2 FQNEAQ, per germline (reference sequence). J was trimmed by 4 bases and V by 7 bases; bases with no gene match: 6. CDR3: CASIDPGGETQYF. CDR3 bases: TGTGCCAGCATTGACCCAGGGGGAGAGACCCAGTACTTC.

The chain uses TRBV12-3 or TRBV12-4 and TRBJ2-5; 10 bases align to TRBD2. The CDR3 has 17 residues. V was clipped by 3 bases and J by 1 base; unmatched bases: 8. In DNA, the CDR3 is TGTGCCAGCAGTTTTGGTATCCAGCGGGGGGGCCAAGAGACCCAGTACTTC. Amino acid sequence: CASSFGIQRGGQETQYF.

The DNA of the CDR3 is TGCAGTTCGCGGACTAGCGGGGACTCCTACGAGCAGTACTTC. This encodes CSSRTSGDSYEQYF. This chain links TRBV20-1 with TRBJ2-7; 12 bases match TRBD2. CDR3 length equals 14 residues. Germline CDR1 and CDR2: DFQATT and SNEGSKA (reference sequence). J gave up 0 bases and V 8 bases, and 5 bases lay outside the gene matches.

The table lists this clonotype with a count of one. This chain links TRBV25-1 with TRBJ1-6; D is uncertain. Germline assignment: CDR1 MGHDK and CDR2 SYGVNS. V was pared by 1 base and J by 10 bases, with 11 bases between. The CDR3 is made up of 14 amino acids. The CDR3, as DNA: TGTGCCAGCAGTGAATCTGGGGTGGGGTCACCCCTCCACTTT. As protein: CASSESGVGSPLHF.

The CDR3 spells CASRQGTVYGYTF. The CDR3 bases are TGTGCCAGCAGACAGGGGACGGTTTATGGCTACACCTTC. V usage is TRBV13 and J usage is TRBJ1-2; 7 bases are shared with TRBD1. V gave up 6 bases and J gave up 5 bases; unmatched junction bases: 6. The CDR3 length is 13 residues. The V gene's germline CDR1 is PRHDT and CDR2 FYEKMQ (reference sequence).

The chain uses TRBV20-1 and TRBJ2-7; 8 bases line up with TRBD1. CDR1 and CDR2 (germline): DFQATT, SNEGSKA (reference sequence). CDR3 length equals 15 residues. V lost 0 bases, J lost 12 bases, and 16 bases stayed unmatched. The CDR3 region is CSARDRDRPTSSLYF. The CDR3, as DNA: TGCAGTGCTAGAGATAGGGACAGGCCCACCTCGTCTCTGTACTTC.

The chain joins TRBV19 to TRBJ1-5, with D possibly being TRBD1 (6 bases). The CDR3 loop spans 15 amino acids. V lost 3 bases and J 0 bases, leaving 9 bases between the germline ends. Germline V gene sequence: CDR1 LNHDA, CDR2 SQIVND (reference sequence). CDR3 amino acids: CASSIGQFSNQPQHF. The CDR3 region has the DNA TGTGCCAGTAGTATTGGACAGTTTAGCAATCAGCCCCAGCATTTT.

This chain links TRBV20-1 with TRBJ2-7; TRBD2 aligns across 12 bases. The CDR3 is made up of 15 amino acids. CDR1 DFQATT and CDR2 SNEGSKA come from the germline V gene (reference sequence). The ends lost 6 bases at V and 0 bases at J; junction bases unmatched: 6. CDR3 region: CSARGLAGSSYEQYF. In DNA form, the CDR3 reads TGCAGTGCCCGAGGACTAGCGGGGAGCTCCTACGAGCAGTACTTC.